The clone carrying this T cell receptor (beta chain) was seen a few times. The antigen is undetermined. TCRdb reanalysed the 5' RACE reads using MiXCR and keeps one entry per CDR3 protein. The repertoire holds around 340,000 distinct CDR3 sequences, 9% to 15% seen once, with approximately 7.9% in the top ten. The sample is drawn from a study of identical twins. The CDR3 consists of 17 residues. Trimming at V came to 4 bases and at J to 1 base, leaving 12 bases not matched to a gene. CDR1 and CDR2 (germline): MNHNS, SASEGT. Whole-study results and caveats: Monozygotic twins shared more out-of-frame TCR alpha than recombination models predicted.

This sample also appeared in a second study, on yellow fever vaccine responses in identical twins. That report notes: Reports say the vaccine T cell response in twins looked partly convergent and partly personalized.

The chain couples TRBV6-1 to TRBJ1-1; 7 positions agree with TRBD1. The TCR originated in a woman between 18 and 29 years old in good health. The sample taken for sequencing was CD8+ T cells sorted from blood. The CDR3 region has the DNA TGTGCCAGCAGTGCACTGAGACAGGGTTTGGGGAACACTGAAGCTTTCTTT. It specifies CASSALRQGLGNTEAFF.